Detailed here is one T cell receptor beta chain. The data were taken from a study of blood T cell repertoires in COVID-19. The wider study: Samples came from the United States, Italy and Spain, spanning acute and convalescent COVID-19. T cells, B-cell-depleted T cells, or PBMCs provided the cDNA or gDNA that served as material.

The authors' processing: The assay estimated nucleated cells by amplifying reference gene primers. Profiled with immunoSEQ multiplex PCR; TCRdb holds only in-frame clones, not every one. V and J calls plus clone size are reproduced from that table; the DNA served to infer D and trimming. The sample has 100,000 to 150,000 clones; 75% to 90% are singletons. Trimming took off 4 bases at V and 7 bases at J, with 15 bases between the two ends. The CDR3 is made up of 15 amino acids. Per the germline V gene, CDR1 is SGHKS and CDR2 is YYEKEE (reference sequence). Sequenced: peripheral blood. The rearrangement uses TRBV5-5 and TRBJ1-6; D possibly corresponds to TRBD1 (6 bases). The sequence was obtained from a man aged 45 to 65 with active or convalescent COVID-19. CDR3 bases: TGTGCCAGCAGCATCGGGACACAGGGCAATTCACCCCTCCACTTT. Protein product: CASSIGTQGNSPLHF. The complete variable domain, with remaining parts taken from reference TRBV5-5 and TRBJ1-6, reads DAGVTQSPTHLIKTRGQQVTLRCSPISGHKSVSWYQQVLGQGPQFIFQYYEKEERGRGNFPDRFSARQFPNYSSELNVNALLLGDSALYLCASSIGTQGNSPLHFGNGTRLTVT.